The clone carrying this T cell receptor beta chain was observed many times. The antigen is undetermined. Every diagnosis used clinical symptoms, serum thyroxine and TRAb, thyroid ultrasound and orbital computed tomography. The data derive from a study of T cells in Graves' hyperthyroidism and ophthalmopathy. Whole-study findings and limits: A model of 13 V-J features distinguished ophthalmopathy from stable hyperthyroidism. Ophthalmopathy got predicted by the model a median 6.5 months before its onset.

Trimming cost V 6 bases and J 2 bases; bases outside gene matches: 3. There are 14 residues in the CDR3. Germline CDR1 SEHNR, CDR2 FQNEAQ (reference sequence). RNA transcripts yielded amplified TCR beta CDR3 regions. The HTBI primer set served for first-round RT-PCR of the TCR CDR3. Via MiXCR, TCRdb re-called the multiplex PCR reads, giving one row per CDR3 protein. The table has about 290,000 distinct CDR3 sequences, over 15% seen once. Sequencing was carried out using blood. V is TRBV7-9 and J is TRBJ1-4, with 7 bases identical to TRBD1. This sequence was found in a woman aged 60-70 years with Graves' ophthalmopathy. The DNA of the CDR3 is TGTGCCAGCAGGATACAGGGGACTAATGAAAAACTGTTTTTT. Its protein is CASRIQGTNEKLFF.